Following are 15 T cell receptor beta chains from one sample sequenced in a study of T cells after yellow fever vaccination (dated by TCRdb to about 2019). In the paper's terms, the treatment or condition label means: live attenuated yellow fever vaccine strain. The method behind the library was 5' RACE. Sequencer: Illumina NovaSeq 6000. TCRdb passed the public sequencing reads through fastp at Q25 and MiXCR, retaining productive beta sequences. Rows are combined by CDR3 protein, so each entry shows the most common genes and DNA. The sample table holds about 430,000 distinct CDR3 sequences, of which roughly a sixth were seen once. The ten most abundant clones make up 15% to 20% of the sample. The input for sequencing was PBMCs, taken before the yellow fever booster vaccination. These receptor sequences come from a young man who received the YFV17D yellow fever vaccine.

The rearrangement joins TRBV20-1 to TRBJ2-3; 7 nucleotides agree with TRBD2. CDR1 is DFQATT, CDR2 SNEGSKA, per germline (reference sequence). The CDR3 contains 14 residues. V lost 2 bases and J lost 6; bases outside the gene matches: 8. The CDR3 coding sequence is TGCAGTGCTAGACTTGCGGGGGTCCTCGATACGCAGTATTTT. Its translation: CSARLAGVLDTQYF.

The V and J genes are TRBV19 and TRBJ2-3, with no clear D. Germline V CDR1 and CDR2: LNHDA, SQIVND (reference sequence). The CDR3 length is 12 residues. V lost 11 bases and J 2 bases, leaving 11 bases between the germline ends. The CDR3 spells CASTGFTDTQYF. The CDR3 coding sequence is TGTGCCTCAACCGGGTTCACAGATACGCAGTATTTT. The full variable domain, completed using reference TRBV19 and TRBJ2-3, is DGGITQSPKYLFRKEGQNVTLSCEQNLNHDAMYWYRQDPGQGLRLIYYSQIVNDFQKGDIAEGYSVSREKKESFPLTVTSAQKNPTAFYLCASTGFTDTQYFGPGTRLTVL.

This clonotype showed up just a few times. This chain links TRBV6-6 with TRBJ1-1, with D uncertain. The CDR3 is made up of 14 amino acids. Germline assignment: CDR1 MNHNY and CDR2 SVGAGI (reference sequence). Between the trimmed V and J ends, which lost 6 bases and 0 bases, there was a span of 11 bases. CDR3 bases: TGTGCCAGCAGCCACGAGGCCATGAACACTGAAGCTTTCTTT. Encoded protein: CASSHEAMNTEAFF.

This rearrangement joins TRBV20-1 to TRBJ1-1; perhaps TRBD1 as D (5 bases). Trimming pared 6 bases from V and 0 bases from J, leaving 20 bases between. The CDR3 totals 16 residues. Germline CDR1 reads DFQATT; CDR2 reads SNEGSKA (reference sequence). Here the CDR3 reads CSACGGSSLLNTEAFF. The CDR3 DNA sequence: TGCAGTGCCTGTGGGGGGAGCAGCTTGTTGAACACTGAAGCTTTCTTT.

This clonotype was seen a handful of times. The rearrangement uses TRBV20-1 and TRBJ2-5; a weak D match, TRBD1 (6 bases). CDR1 is DFQATT and CDR2 is SNEGSKA in the germline V gene (reference sequence). The ends were cut back, 0 bases at V and 3 bases at J, with 8 bases in the middle. CDR3 length equals 13 residues. CDR3 amino acids: CSARDPGEETQYF. CDR3 nucleotides: TGCAGTGCTAGAGATCCAGGGGAAGAGACCCAGTACTTC.

The chain is built from TRBV20-1 and TRBJ2-3; 10 bases match TRBD2. The CDR3 runs to 17 residues. Germline CDR1 reads DFQATT; CDR2 reads SNEGSKA (reference sequence). The trim removed 3 bases at V and 2 bases at J, leaving 11 bases unmatched. CDR3 amino acids: CSASPGLADYDTDTQYF. The CDR3 DNA is TGCAGTGCTAGTCCCGGACTAGCGGACTACGACACAGATACGCAGTATTTT.

This clonotype was observed a few times. The V call is TRBV28, the J call TRBJ2-3, with TRBD2 matching over 7 bases. Germline CDR1 and CDR2: MDHEN and SYDVKM. After removal of 4 bases from V and 2 bases from J, the junction contained 6 bases not matched to a gene. The CDR3 extends over 15 amino acids. The DNA for the CDR3 is TGTGCCAGCAGTTCTGCTAGCGGAAACACAGATACGCAGTATTTT. It codes for CASSSASGNTDTQYF. The full variable domain, in which reference TRBV28 and TRBJ2-3 provide the parts outside the CDR3, is DVKVTQSSRYLVKRTGEKVFLECVQDMDHENMFWYRQDPGLGLRLIYFSYDVKMKEKGDIPEGYSVSREKKERFSLILESASTNQTSMYLCASSSASGNTDTQYFGPGTRLTVL.

The chain combines TRBV4-1 with TRBJ2-7; a weak D match, TRBD2 (6 bases). V dropped 1 base and J dropped 3 bases, with 10 bases sitting between them. This CDR3 has 14 amino acids. The V gene's germline CDR1 is MGHRA and CDR2 YSYEKL. The CDR3 reads CASSQGLRGYEQYF. DNA of the CDR3: TGCGCCAGCAGCCAAGGGTTGCGGGGCTACGAGCAGTACTTC.

The chain links TRBV7-9 to TRBJ2-7; perhaps TRBD2 as D (5 bases). Trimming removed 1 base at V and 5 bases at J, with 15 bases between. This CDR3 contains 15 residues. Per the germline V gene, CDR1 is SEHNR and CDR2 is FQNEAQ (reference sequence). The CDR3 coding sequence is TGTGCCAGCAGCTTAGGAGGTGGTTCGGAGGACGAGCAGTACGTC. It translates to CASSLGGGSEDEQYV.

V gene TRBV20-1 combines with J gene TRBJ2-5; 9 positions agree with TRBD2. Losses at the gene ends were 0 bases for V and 5 bases for J; bases not matched to a gene: 10. The CDR3 length is 16 residues. Germline CDR1 and CDR2: DFQATT and SNEGSKA (reference sequence). This CDR3 reads CSAREWAGGPGETQYF. CDR3 sequence (DNA): TGCAGTGCTAGAGAATGGGCGGGGGGGCCTGGTGAGACCCAGTACTTC.

This sequence joins TRBV20-1 and TRBJ2-2; D is possibly TRBD1 (6 bases). This CDR3 spans 13 amino acids. V lost 2 bases and J 5 bases, leaving 9 bases between the germline ends. Per germline, CDR1 DFQATT and CDR2 SNEGSKA (reference sequence). The CDR3 nucleotides read TGCAGTGCTAGACACGGACAGACCGGGGAGCTGTTTTTT. It translates to CSARHGQTGELFF.

The sample holds a few counts of this clonotype. This chain connects TRBV28 to TRBJ2-5; 9 bases are a match to TRBD2. The CDR3 totals 15 residues. Germline V gene sequence: CDR1 MDHEN, CDR2 SYDVKM. With V trimmed by 5 bases and J by 2 bases, 6 bases remained unmatched. CDR3 sequence reads: CASSQLAGGQETQYF. The CDR3 nucleotides are TGTGCCAGCAGTCAGCTCGCGGGGGGGCAAGAGACCCAGTACTTC. The full variable domain, with the rest looked up from reference TRBV28 and TRBJ2-5, is DVKVTQSSRYLVKRTGEKVFLECVQDMDHENMFWYRQDPGLGLRLIYFSYDVKMKEKGDIPEGYSVSREKKERFSLILESASTNQTSMYLCASSQLAGGQETQYFGPGTRLLVL.

The CDR3 is CASRGQHTEAFF. CDR3 nucleotides: TGTGCCAGCAGGGGACAGCACACTGAAGCTTTCTTT. The chain is built from TRBV7-9 and TRBJ1-1; 7 nucleotides match TRBD1. With V trimmed by 6 bases and J by 3 bases, 1 base remained unmatched. Germline V CDR1 and CDR2: SEHNR, FQNEAQ (reference sequence). The CDR3 is 12 amino acids.

The V and J genes are TRBV5-4 and TRBJ2-3; D may be TRBD2 (6 bases). The germline CDR1 and CDR2 sequences are SGHNT and YYREEE (reference sequence). The CDR3 covers 15 residues. V lost 2 bases and J 5 bases, leaving 15 bases between the germline ends. The CDR3 is CASSLSGTGRDTQYF. CDR3 DNA: TGTGCCAGCAGCTTATCTGGGACTGGCAGAGATACGCAGTATTTT. Full variable domain (missing parts from reference TRBV5-4 and TRBJ2-3): ETGVTQSPTHLIKTRGQQVTLRCSSQSGHNTVSWYQQALGQGPQFIFQYYREEENGRGNFPPRFSGLQFPNYSSELNVNALELDDSALYLCASSLSGTGRDTQYFGPGTRLTVL.

This clonotype has a handful of counts. The chain uses TRBV20-1 and TRBJ1-5, with TRBD1 matching over 7 bases. The V gene end was trimmed by 5 bases and the J gene end by 2 bases; junction bases not matched to a gene: 6. Germline assignment: CDR1 DFQATT and CDR2 SNEGSKA (reference sequence). This CDR3 contains 14 residues. CDR3 loop: CSASDRRGNQPQHF. The CDR3 DNA reads TGCAGTGCTTCGGACAGGCGGGGCAATCAGCCCCAGCATTTT.